The rows below give T cell receptor beta chains drawn from one sample of a study of chemoradiotherapy in HPV16-positive cancers. The data were produced by immunoSEQ multiplex PCR, yet TCRdb's version contains in-frame clones alone and is incomplete. The repertoire consists of 17,000 or so clones, with 90% to 95% occurring once and the leading ten covering around an eighth. The starting material was blood, obtained from a patient who underwent chemoradiotherapy. The receptors stem from a human donor with HPV-associated anogenital cancer. Each CDR3 is given with its conserved first and last residue. D genes are given only for firm matches. For some rows the clone size is stated as once, few or many, or as a class when expanded; others skip it.

J: TRBJ2-3; D: NA; V: TRBV12-5; size: NA; CDR3: CASGFEGPGYF; DNA: TGTGCTAGTGGTTTCGAGGGACCAGGGTATTTT
J: TRBJ1-3; D: NA; V: TRBV2; size: NA; CDR3: CASSLGRGNTIYF; DNA: TGTGCCAGCAGTTTAGGGCGGGGAAACACCATATATTTT
J: TRBJ2-3; D: NA; V: TRBV6-4; size: NA; CDR3: CASSGGGDTDTQYF; DNA: TGTGCCAGCAGTGGAGGGGGGGACACAGATACGCAGTATTTT
J: TRBJ1-3; D: NA; V: TRBV7-9; size: NA; CDR3: CASSLTGLSSGNTIYF; DNA: TGTGCCAGCAGCTTGACAGGTCTTAGCTCTGGAAACACCATATATTTT
J: TRBJ1-1; D: TRBD1; V: TRBV2; size: once; CDR3: CASRGQGLGTEAFF; DNA: TGTGCCAGCAGGGGACAGGGTCTCGGAACTGAAGCTTTCTTT
J: TRBJ2-5; D: NA; V: TRBV5-4; size: few; CDR3: CASSLVGGGPQETQYF; DNA: TGTGCCAGCAGCTTGGTAGGGGGGGGCCCCCAAGAGACCCAGTACTTC
J: TRBJ1-5; D: NA; V: TRBV11-2; size: NA; CDR3: CASSEALNQPQHF; DNA: TGTGCCAGCAGCGAAGCGCTCAATCAGCCCCAGCATTTT
J: TRBJ1-2; D: TRBD1; V: TRBV11-2; size: NA; CDR3: CASSLPGTANYGYTF; DNA: TGTGCCAGCAGCTTACCCGGGACAGCTAACTATGGCTACACCTTC
J: TRBJ1-2; D: TRBD1; V: TRBV5-6; size: NA; CDR3: CASSLPGTGVEGYTF; DNA: TGTGCCAGCAGCTTGCCCGGGACAGGGGTGGAGGGCTACACCTTC
J: TRBJ2-1; D: NA; V: TRBV7-9; size: NA; CDR3: CASSFSDGASSYNEQFF; DNA: TGTGCCAGCAGCTTCAGTGACGGGGCGAGCTCCTACAATGAGCAGTTCTTC
J: TRBJ1-5; D: NA; V: TRBV19; size: NA; CDR3: CASSLYEQKPYQPQHF; DNA: TGTGCCAGTAGTCTCTATGAACAGAAACCTTATCAGCCCCAGCATTTT
J: TRBJ2-7; D: NA; V: TRBV6-5; size: NA; CDR3: CASSGDGAGWREQYF; DNA: TGTGCCAGCAGTGGAGACGGGGCAGGGTGGCGCGAGCAGTACTTC
J: TRBJ2-7; D: NA; V: TRBV9; size: NA; CDR3: CASSVNPGRSTYEQYF; DNA: TGTGCCAGCAGCGTCAATCCGGGACGATCAACCTACGAGCAGTACTTC
J: TRBJ1-2; D: NA; V: TRBV5-6; size: NA; CDR3: CASSLVLQGVGYTF; DNA: TGTGCCAGCAGCTTGGTACTACAGGGAGTTGGCTACACCTTC
J: TRBJ1-1; D: NA; V: TRBV19; size: NA; CDR3: CASSIDLSTRGTEAFF; DNA: TGTGCCAGTAGTATAGATCTTTCGACTCGAGGTACTGAAGCTTTCTTT
J: TRBJ1-2; D: TRBD1; V: TRBV5-6; size: NA; CDR3: CASSPKDRVTSGYTF; DNA: TGTGCCAGCAGCCCTAAGGACAGGGTAACGTCTGGCTACACCTTC
J: TRBJ1-2; D: NA; V: TRBV5-1; size: NA; CDR3: CASSLTGRTTNYGYTF; DNA: TGCGCCAGCAGCTTGACAGGCCGAACCACTAACTATGGCTACACCTTC
J: TRBJ1-5; D: NA; V: TRBV6-1; size: NA; CDR3: CASNLAYSNQPQHF; DNA: TGTGCCAGCAACCTGGCTTATAGCAATCAGCCCCAGCATTTT
J: TRBJ1-5; D: TRBD1; V: TRBV4-2; size: NA; CDR3: CASSQDTDRAAQPQHF; DNA: TGTGCCAGCAGCCAAGATACAGACAGGGCGGCTCAGCCCCAGCATTTT
J: TRBJ1-1; D: NA; V: TRBV27; size: once; CDR3: CASSSGAGNTEAFF; DNA: TGTGCCAGCAGCTCGGGGGCGGGGAACACTGAAGCTTTCTTT
J: TRBJ1-1; D: NA; V: TRBV13; size: NA; CDR3: CASSLIGGSAGAFF; DNA: TGTGCCAGCAGCTTAATTGGCGGGAGTGCTGGAGCTTTCTTT
J: TRBJ2-1; D: TRBD1; V: TRBV29-1; size: NA; CDR3: CSVVETGVGEQFF; DNA: TGCAGCGTTGTGGAGACAGGGGTCGGCGAGCAGTTCTTC
J: TRBJ1-5; D: TRBD1; V: TRBV19; size: NA; CDR3: CASSKDRGNNQPQHF; DNA: TGTGCCAGTAGCAAGGACAGGGGGAACAATCAGCCCCAGCATTTT